This TCR beta chain originates from a study of multiple sclerosis patients with progressive multifocal leukoencephalopathy. Time point: 5 to 6 months of natalizumab therapy. Samples T1 and T2 were drawn at 6 and 12 months of therapy, respectively. TCRdb's copy holds only in-frame clones and misses some; the assay was immunoSEQ multiplex PCR. The sample lists 25,000 to 30,000 clones, over 85% occurring once. This CDR3 contains 16 residues. The V segment lost 2 bases and the J segment 5 bases; nucleotides outside the gene matches: 12. Germline V CDR1 and CDR2: SGDLS, YYNGEE. This clone has just a few counts.

The sample consisted of PBMCs, taken from a patient treated with natalizumab. The source is a human donor with multiple sclerosis. The chain links TRBV9 to TRBJ2-7; 8 bases match TRBD2. CDR3 protein: CASSVAEREPMDEQYF. In DNA form, the CDR3 reads TGTGCCAGCAGCGTCGCTGAGCGGGAGCCCATGGACGAGCAGTACTTC.